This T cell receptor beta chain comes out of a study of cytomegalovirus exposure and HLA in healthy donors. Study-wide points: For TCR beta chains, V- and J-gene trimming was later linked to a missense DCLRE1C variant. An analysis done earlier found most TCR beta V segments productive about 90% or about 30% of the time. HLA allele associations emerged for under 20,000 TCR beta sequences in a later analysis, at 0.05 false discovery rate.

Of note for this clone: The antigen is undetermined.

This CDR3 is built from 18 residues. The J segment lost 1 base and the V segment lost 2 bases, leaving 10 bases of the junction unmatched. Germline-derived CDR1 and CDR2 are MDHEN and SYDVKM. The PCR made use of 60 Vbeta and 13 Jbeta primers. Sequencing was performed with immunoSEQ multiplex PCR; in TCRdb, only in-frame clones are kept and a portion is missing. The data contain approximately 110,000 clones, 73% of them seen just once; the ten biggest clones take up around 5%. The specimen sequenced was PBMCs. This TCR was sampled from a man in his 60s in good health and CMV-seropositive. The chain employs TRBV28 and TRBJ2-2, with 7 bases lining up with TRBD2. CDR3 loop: CASSLNRWLAENTGELFF. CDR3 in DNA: TGTGCCAGCAGTTTAAACAGGTGGCTAGCGGAGAACACCGGGGAGCTGTTTTTT.